This T cell receptor (beta chain) was retrieved from a study of cytomegalovirus exposure and HLA in healthy donors (TCRdb year 2017). Regarding the research as a whole: According to a later analysis, the 110 or so validation repertoires were produced on the same platform as the roughly 700 repertoires of the first cohort. The study was designed to test whether signatures of past pathogen exposure could be identified by cataloging public T cell receptors. Along with the roughly 670-subject first cohort, a separate validation cohort of over a hundred different subjects was used. To predict cytomegalovirus infection status, the study combined high-throughput TCR immunosequencing, statistical association of individual TCRs with disease status, and machine learning.

The library was prepared using the immunoSEQ multiplex PCR assay. Regarding the original processing steps: To diagnose cytomegalovirus status from the catalog of TCR beta chain sequences, a statistical classification framework was built. Imported from immuneACCESS, the table was reduced by TCRdb to in-frame sequences with V and J called. These copies leave out some clones; in studies compared against another copy, an unresolved V gene accounts for under half, and the cause of the remainder is not known. The DNA gave D and trimming, while V, J and clone size come from that table. Within this sample are more than 250,000 clones, with approximately 90% of them counted one time only. The ten largest make up approximately 0.84% of the sample. The CDR3, cysteine through phenylalanine, is 13 amino acids long. Left in the record is the CDR3 DNA by itself, 39 bases read in frame from the first base. According to the germline V gene (reference sequence), CDR1 reads LNHDA and CDR2 reads SQIVND. V loses 3 bases of germline sequence and J loses 0 bases, and the interval between the two ends is 6 bases.

As concerns this clone: Its binding antigen is unknown. Base quality data are lacking; no much larger clone is found one base away.

Separate from the approximately 700-subject first cohort, the validation cohort of 120 subjects was the group to which the donors belonged. What the authors observed across the whole study: In vitro tests confirmed that three of the cytomegalovirus-associated TCR beta chains recognize cytomegalovirus antigens. In a later analysis, TCRs clustered in the first cohort were found to also tend to co-occur in the 130 or so validation repertoires, with 94% of cluster scores above 0. A total of 150 to 200 TCR beta chains were listed by the study as associated with cytomegalovirus. The authors suggested that the approach could potentially be generalized to other disease states and immunological phenotypes. In both the original and validation cohorts, the classifier was reported to diagnose cytomegalovirus status with high specificity and sensitivity. The validation cohort had no HLA typing available for a later analysis, so co-occurrence within that cohort was assessed over all 120 repertoires. Most TCR sequences were seen in very few donors, while some public TCRs were found in many individuals.

The V and J genes are TRBV19 and TRBJ2-7; no D segment can be confidently identified. Sequencing was performed on PBMCs. The sequence was collected from a woman younger than 35 in good health and CMV-seronegative. CDR3 loop: CASSMFSSYEQYF. The nucleotide sequence is TGTGCCAGTAGTATGTTCAGCTCCTACGAGCAGTACTTC. Reference TRBV19 and TRBJ2-7 proteins supply the regions before and after the CDR3; the full variable domain is: DGGITQSPKYLFRKEGQNVTLSCEQNLNHDAMYWYRQDPGQGLRLIYYSQIVNDFQKGDIAEGYSVSREKKESFPLTVTSAQKNPTAFYLCASSMFSSYEQYFGPGTRLTVT.